These 25 T cell receptor beta chains share one sample of origin, sequenced in a study of blood T cell repertoires in COVID-19. The repertoire was sequenced with immunoSEQ multiplex PCR; TCRdb's copy has only in-frame clones and lacks some. The sample has about 10,000 clones, 86% seen once. Sequencing was performed on peripheral blood. These receptors originate from a human donor in a cohort sampled during active COVID-19.

This rearrangement joins TRBV4-1 to TRBJ1-1; perhaps TRBD1 as D (5 bases). Germline V gives CDR1 MGHRA, CDR2 YSYEKL. The CDR3 is made up of 16 amino acids. The V end lost 1 base, the J end lost 5 bases, and 17 bases lay between the germline ends. This CDR3 reads CASSQAAEGVGTEAFF. As DNA, the CDR3 is TGCGCCAGCAGCCAAGCGGCGGAAGGGGTGGGTACTGAAGCTTTCTTT.

V is TRBV27 and J is TRBJ1-1; unclear D gene. The V and J ends lost 8 bases and 0 bases respectively, with 19 bases between them. The CDR3 consists of 16 residues. Germline V CDR1 and CDR2: MNHEY, SMNVEV (reference sequence). The CDR3 nucleotides read TGTGCCAGCGCCCTACTAACCCCGAAAATGAACACTGAAGCTTTCTTT. Amino acids: CASALLTPKMNTEAFF.

The chain carries TRBV30 and TRBJ2-7; D call uncertain. V was pared by 6 bases and J by 7 bases, with 16 bases between. The CDR3 runs to 12 residues. From germline, CDR1 is GTSNPN and CDR2 SVGIG (reference sequence). This chain's CDR3 is CACSSADIEQYF. The CDR3 nucleotides read TGTGCCTGTTCCTCGGCCGACATAGAGCAGTACTTC. The full variable domain, with the rest looked up from reference TRBV30 and TRBJ2-7, is SQTIHQWPATLVQPVGSPLSLECTVEGTSNPNLYWYRQAAGRGLQLLFYSVGIGQISSEVPQNLSASRPQDRQFILSSKKLLLSDSGFYLCACSSADIEQYFGPGTRLTVT.

The chain has TRBV28 and TRBJ2-2; 7 bases align to TRBD2. The CDR3 contains 15 residues. Germline lookup yields CDR1 MDHEN and CDR2 SYDVKM. V shed 7 bases and J 3 bases; nucleotides not matched to a gene: 8. CDR3 DNA: TGTGCCAGCACGACGGGAGGCCAAGACACCGGGGAGCTGTTTTTT. This gives the protein CASTTGGQDTGELFF.

By sample share, this clone is medium-sized. The chain joins TRBV12-5 to TRBJ2-2; D is possibly TRBD2 (6 bases). Deletions cut 4 bases from V and 7 bases from J, with 10 bases between. CDR1 and CDR2 from the germline V gene are LGHNT and FRNRAP. This CDR3 is 13 amino acids long. CDR3 coding DNA: TGTGCTAGTGGTTCAATAGCGGTCGGGGAGCTGTTTTTT. Encoded protein: CASGSIAVGELFF.

V gene TRBV27 combines with J gene TRBJ2-1; D may be TRBD1 (7 bases). Between the trimmed V and J ends, which lost 6 bases and 0 bases, there was a span of 12 bases. The germline CDR1 and CDR2 sequences are MNHEY and SMNVEV (reference sequence). The CDR3 sequence is 15 residues long. CDR3 in amino acids: CASSRGVSSYNEQFF. CDR3 in DNA: TGTGCCAGCAGCAGGGGGGTAAGCTCCTACAATGAGCAGTTCTTC.

This chain connects TRBV19 to TRBJ1-1; a possible D gene is TRBD1 (5 bases). Per germline, CDR1 LNHDA and CDR2 SQIVND (reference sequence). V shed 3 bases and J shed 2 bases, with 10 bases lying between them. CDR3 length equals 14 residues. CDR3 DNA sequence: TGTGCCAGTAGTATTAGACAGCTAAACACTGAAGCTTTCTTT. Translation gives CASSIRQLNTEAFF.

V and J are TRBV5-1 and TRBJ1-2; the D gene is possibly TRBD1 (6 bases). Looked up from germline, CDR1 is SGHRS and CDR2 is YFSETQ. V was pared by 6 bases and J by 4 bases, with 16 bases between. The CDR3 consists of 14 residues. The CDR3 reads CASKPWTESYGYTF. DNA of the CDR3: TGCGCCAGCAAACCCTGGACAGAGAGCTATGGCTACACCTTC.

The chain recombines TRBV11-2 with TRBJ1-3; D gene unclear. Between the trimmed V and J ends, which lost 5 bases and 0 bases, there was a span of 8 bases. Germline V gene sequence: CDR1 SGHAT, CDR2 FQNNGV. The CDR3 contains 14 residues. CDR3 bases: TGTGCCAGCAGCGTACGCGCCTCTGGAAACACCATATATTTT. Protein sequence: CASSVRASGNTIYF.

The chain joins TRBV24-1 to TRBJ2-5, with 8 bases matching TRBD1. The CDR3 is 15 residues long. Germline V gene sequence: CDR1 KGHDR, CDR2 SFDVKD. V shed 4 bases, J shed 1 base, and the junction held 4 bases outside the gene matches. In DNA form, the CDR3 reads TGTGCCACCAGTGACCACGGACAGGGCCAAGAGACCCAGTACTTC. Residues: CATSDHGQGQETQYF.

This chain connects TRBV4-1 to TRBJ1-3; D remains unclear. V lost 4 bases and J 0 bases, leaving 10 bases between the germline ends. The CDR3 is 15 amino acids. CDR1 is MGHRA, CDR2 YSYEKL, per germline. Here the CDR3 DNA reads TGCGCCAGCAGCCCAGAGAGCATCTCTGGAAACACCATATATTTT. It specifies CASSPESISGNTIYF.

This clone has a handful of counts. This chain uses TRBV19 with TRBJ1-1, with D unresolved. The CDR3 is 14 residues long. The germline gives CDR1 LNHDA, CDR2 SQIVND (reference sequence). Trimming left V 9 bases short and J 0 bases short, with 14 bases between. CDR3: CASGEQSMNTEAFF. For the CDR3, the DNA is TGTGCCAGCGGGGAACAAAGCATGAACACTGAAGCTTTCTTT.

This sequence joins TRBV2 and TRBJ1-1; 7 bases agree with TRBD1. The CDR3 is 12 residues long. Germline CDR1 is SNHLY and CDR2 is FYNNEI. V lost 5 bases, J lost 6 bases, and 3 bases stayed unmatched. The CDR3 loop is CASSRQGAEAFF. The CDR3 nucleotides are TGTGCCAGCAGTCGACAGGGCGCTGAAGCTTTCTTT.

The chain couples TRBV5-1 to TRBJ2-3; the match to TRBD2 covers 9 bases. The CDR3 extends over 16 amino acids. Unmatched junction bases numbered 7, after V lost 4 bases and J lost 1 base. Germline V gene lookup returns CDR1 SGHRS and CDR2 YFSETQ. This chain's CDR3 is CASSLNIAGGTDTQYF. In DNA form, the CDR3 reads TGCGCCAGCAGCCTAAATATAGCGGGAGGCACAGATACGCAGTATTTT.

The chain links TRBV19 to TRBJ1-1; the match to TRBD1 covers 7 bases. CDR3 size: 20 residues. Losses at the gene ends were 6 bases for V and 2 bases for J; bases not matched to a gene: 24. Germline lookup yields CDR1 LNHDA and CDR2 SQIVND (reference sequence). The CDR3 DNA sequence: TGTGCCAGTAGGGTAACTTTGAAACAGGGGATCGGGGGAGTCAACACTGAAGCTTTCTTT. This codes for CASRVTLKQGIGGVNTEAFF.

By sample share, this clone is large (0.1 to 1%). The chain carries TRBV12-5 and TRBJ2-1; the D gene is possibly TRBD1 (6 bases). V shed 3 bases and J shed 7 bases, with 7 bases lying between them. CDR1 is LGHNT, CDR2 FRNRAP, per germline. CDR3 size: 12 residues. The CDR3 reads CASGLDRNEQFF. The CDR3 region has the DNA TGTGCTAGTGGTTTAGACAGGAATGAGCAGTTCTTC.

This clone showed up just once. The chain recombines TRBV4-3 with TRBJ2-4; 7 bases are a match to TRBD1. The germline gives CDR1 LGHNA, CDR2 YSLEER. The CDR3 runs to 17 residues. Trimming cost V 5 bases and J 0 bases; bases outside gene matches: 10. CDR3 coding DNA: TGCGCCAGCAGCTACCGACAGGGCGCCTTAGCCAAAAACATTCAGTACTTC. Its protein product is CASSYRQGALAKNIQYF.

The chain recombines TRBV6-6 with TRBJ1-6; TRBD1 is a possible D gene (6 bases). The germline V and J ends were trimmed by 2 bases and 9 bases, with 11 bases remaining between them. Germline assignment: CDR1 MNHNY and CDR2 SVGAGI (reference sequence). The CDR3 sequence is 14 residues long. The CDR3 sequence is CASSYPEQGSPLHF. The CDR3 DNA is TGTGCCAGCAGTTACCCCGAACAGGGTTCACCCCTCCACTTT.

This rearrangement joins TRBV10-1 to TRBJ2-4; 7 bases align to TRBD1. Per germline, CDR1 WNHNN and CDR2 SYGVQD (reference sequence). The CDR3 has 16 amino acids. The V and J ends lost 1 base and 4 bases, in that order; junction bases with no gene match: 7. The DNA of the CDR3 is TGCGCCAGCAGTGAGTTTACAGGGGACGGAAAAAACATTCAGTACTTC. It specifies CASSEFTGDGKNIQYF.

The J gene is TRBJ1-1, the V gene TRBV7-9, with 7 bases matching TRBD1. This CDR3 has 14 amino acids. Germline loops: CDR1 SEHNR, CDR2 FQNEAQ (reference sequence). The V segment lost 8 bases and the J segment 4 bases; nucleotides outside the gene matches: 10. As DNA, the CDR3 is TGTGCCAGCGGACTTGACAGGGTAGCCACTGAAGCTTTCTTT. Translating it yields CASGLDRVATEAFF.

This clone is a singleton in its sample. This rearrangement joins TRBV6-1 to TRBJ2-1; no definite D call. The CDR3 is 16 residues long. Germline values: CDR1 MNHNS, CDR2 SASEGT. Between the trimmed V and J ends, which lost 5 bases and 8 bases, there was a span of 22 bases. Here the CDR3 DNA reads TGTGCCAGCAGTCAAGGAAGGATTACGGGTTTCGATGAGCAGTTCTTC. Translation: CASSQGRITGFDEQFF.

The chain is built from TRBV7-2 and TRBJ1-2; a possible D gene is TRBD1 (6 bases). Germline V gene sequence: CDR1 SGHTA, CDR2 FQGNSA. Trimming removed 5 bases at V and 1 base at J, with 8 bases between. The CDR3 consists of 13 residues. For the CDR3, the DNA is TGTGCCAGCAGCGGACAGCTTAACTATGGCTACACCTTC. Its protein is CASSGQLNYGYTF.

The V gene is TRBV5-4, the J gene TRBJ2-7; D gene uncertain. The CDR3 runs to 14 residues. V was cut by 7 bases and J by 4 bases, with 18 bases left in between. CDR1 and CDR2 (germline): SGHNT, YYREEE (reference sequence). CDR3 in amino acids: CASSKTGVNYEQYF. The DNA for the CDR3 is TGTGCCAGCTCAAAGACGGGTGTGAATTACGAGCAGTACTTC. Full variable domain (missing parts from reference TRBV5-4 and TRBJ2-7): ETGVTQSPTHLIKTRGQQVTLRCSSQSGHNTVSWYQQALGQGPQFIFQYYREEENGRGNFPPRFSGLQFPNYSSELNVNALELDDSALYLCASSKTGVNYEQYFGPGTRLTVT.

The chain carries TRBV29-1 and TRBJ2-1, with 9 positions matching TRBD2. Germline CDR1 reads SQVTM; CDR2 reads ANQGSEA. This CDR3 region has 13 residues. V shed 8 bases and J 7 bases; nucleotides not matched to a gene: 9. The CDR3 reads CSPTSGFKNEQFF. DNA of the CDR3: TGCAGCCCTACTAGCGGGTTTAAAAATGAGCAGTTCTTC.

The CDR3 coding sequence is TGTGCCAGCAGCCAGGCACAGCTTAATCAGCCCCAGCATTTT. It encodes CASSQAQLNQPQHF. The chain recombines TRBV7-9 with TRBJ1-5, with D unclear. The ends were cut back, 5 bases at V and 4 bases at J, with 12 bases in the middle. The CDR3 runs to 14 residues. CDR1 is SEHNR, CDR2 FQNEAQ, per germline (reference sequence). The full variable domain, rest sourced from reference TRBV7-9 and TRBJ1-5, is DTGVSQNPRHKITKRGQNVTFRCDPISEHNRLYWYRQTLGQGPEFLTYFQNEAQLEKSRLLSDRFSAERPKGSFSTLEIQRTEQGDSAMYLCASSQAQLNQPQHFGDGTRLSIL.